This T cell receptor (beta chain) was identified during a study of shared clonotypes between healthy human individuals. Sequencing was at deep level. Some clones are missing from TCRdb's copy, which holds only in-frame ones; the method was immunoSEQ multiplex PCR. The sample shows 2.3 million or so clones, over 85% of them seen only once. V trimming: 5 bases; J trimming: 4 bases; junction bases outside the gene matches: 7. The CDR3 loop spans 15 amino acids. The germline V gene has CDR1 SGHAT and CDR2 FQNNGV. Sequenced: naive CD4+ T cells from PBMCs. Sample subset: CD45RA+ positively selected. The sequence derives from a young man in good health. Some clones in this sample may be carry-over from other donors' samples. J is TRBJ2-5 and V is TRBV11-2, with TRBD1 identical over 10 bases. CDR3 protein: CASSADRGRAETQYF. CDR3 bases: TGTGCCAGCAGCGCGGACAGGGGGAGGGCAGAGACCCAGTACTTC.